The 17 T cell receptor beta chains listed next were all sequenced from one sample in a study of blood T cell repertoires in COVID-19. Only in-frame clones appear in the TCRdb table, and some are missing; sequencing was by immunoSEQ multiplex PCR. The table has 330,000 or so clones, 87% seen once. Sequenced: peripheral blood. These TCRs come from a man aged 30-40 years with COVID-19, enrolled during active disease.

The gene calls are TRBV24-1 and TRBJ2-6, with 10 bases matching TRBD2. The CDR3 loop spans 18 amino acids. Germline V gene data show CDR1 as KGHDR and CDR2 as SFDVKD. With 6 bases clipped from V and 0 bases from J, the junction kept 7 bases outside the gene matches. This chain's CDR3 is CATSPRLAGSSGANVLTF. The CDR3 DNA reads TGTGCCACCAGTCCACGACTAGCGGGCAGCTCTGGGGCCAACGTCCTGACTTTC.

V usage is TRBV29-1 and J usage is TRBJ2-7; no clear D gene. The CDR3 runs 14 residues. Germline assignment: CDR1 SQVTM and CDR2 ANQGSEA. V shed 6 bases and J shed 0 bases, with 15 bases lying between them. The CDR3 here is CSVYDGVSSYEQYF. CDR3 nucleotides: TGCAGCGTCTATGACGGAGTTAGCTCCTACGAGCAGTACTTC.

This clone was counted once. V gene TRBV19 combines with J gene TRBJ2-1; 15 bases line up with TRBD2. J was trimmed by 4 bases and V by 6 bases; bases with no gene match: 4. This CDR3 is 16 amino acids long. Germline V gives CDR1 LNHDA, CDR2 SQIVND (reference sequence). The CDR3 protein is CASSRTSGREYNEQFF. The CDR3 coding sequence is TGTGCCAGTAGCCGGACTAGCGGGAGGGAATACAATGAGCAGTTCTTC.

The chain is built from TRBV20-1 and TRBJ1-1; 9 bases match TRBD1. J gave up 7 bases and V 3 bases, and 12 bases lay outside the gene matches. Per germline, CDR1 DFQATT and CDR2 SNEGSKA (reference sequence). The CDR3 has 15 amino acids. The CDR3 loop reads CSASPGTGSPYEAFF. The CDR3 DNA is TGCAGTGCTAGTCCCGGGACAGGGTCTCCCTATGAAGCTTTCTTT.

A note on this clone: The sample contains more than one DNA sequence encoding this CDR3. The genes are TRBV7-2 and TRBJ1-1, with 7 nucleotides matching TRBD1. The ends lost 5 bases at V and 1 base at J; junction bases unmatched: 4. Germline-derived CDR1 and CDR2 are SGHTA and FQGNSA. This CDR3 comprises 14 residues. CDR3 DNA: TGTGCCAGCAGCCCACGACAGGGGAACACTGAAGCTTTCTTT. It is translated as CASSPRQGNTEAFF.

V and J are TRBV3-1 (or the pseudogene TRBV3-2) and TRBJ2-1, with 9 bases identical to TRBD2. Germline loops: CDR1 LGHDT, CDR2 YNNKEL (reference sequence). V was pared by 0 bases and J by 11 bases, with 11 bases of the junction left unmatched. The length of the CDR3 is 16 residues. The CDR3 region has the DNA TGTGCCAGCAGCCAAGATCTTGCAGAGGCTAGCGGGAAGCAGTTCTTC. It translates to CASSQDLAEASGKQFF.

The gene calls are TRBV4-2 and TRBJ2-5; TRBD2 aligns across 12 bases. From germline, CDR1 is LGHNA and CDR2 YNFKEQ. With V trimmed by 4 bases and J by 1 base, 4 bases remained unmatched. This CDR3 comprises 16 residues. CDR3 in amino acids: CASSPRLAGVQETQYF. Here the CDR3 DNA reads TGTGCCAGCAGCCCCCGACTAGCGGGGGTCCAAGAGACCCAGTACTTC.

The J gene is TRBJ1-1, the V gene TRBV19, with a tentative D call TRBD1 (6 bases). Germline assignment: CDR1 LNHDA and CDR2 SQIVND (reference sequence). The CDR3 is 14 amino acids. With 5 bases removed from V and 3 bases from J, the gap between germline ends came to 13 bases. The CDR3 is CASSHRDGHTEAFF. The DNA for the CDR3 is TGTGCCAGTAGTCACAGGGACGGGCACACTGAAGCTTTCTTT.

The chain carries TRBV24-1 and TRBJ1-6; TRBD1 might be the D (5 bases). Trimming left V 8 bases short and J 7 bases short, with 26 bases between. The CDR3 consists of 18 residues. Germline CDR1 reads KGHDR; CDR2 reads SFDVKD. The CDR3 sequence: CATNGGAGQFEENSPLHF. The CDR3 region has the DNA TGTGCCACCAACGGAGGGGCTGGACAATTCGAGGAAAATTCACCCCTCCACTTT.

The table lists this clone with a count of one. This chain connects TRBV5-1 to TRBJ1-1; 10 bases match TRBD1. There are 15 residues in the CDR3. CDR1 is SGHRS, CDR2 YFSETQ, per germline. Trimming at V came to 3 bases and at J to 4 bases, leaving 6 bases not matched to a gene. CDR3 sequence (DNA): TGCGCCAGCAGCTACGGGACAGGGGTCAGCACTGAAGCTTTCTTT. Protein product: CASSYGTGVSTEAFF.

V usage is TRBV11-2 and J usage is TRBJ1-1; 12 nucleotides line up with TRBD1. This CDR3 region has 15 residues. The germline CDR1 and CDR2 sequences are SGHAT and FQNNGV. V trimming: 4 bases; J trimming: 8 bases; junction bases outside the gene matches: 8. DNA of the CDR3: TGTGCCAGCAGCTCCTACCGGGACAGGGGGCAAGAAGCTTTCTTT. This codes for CASSSYRDRGQEAFF.

The count of this clone is one. This chain joins TRBV7-2 and TRBJ1-4; possibly TRBD1 for D (5 bases). Between the trimmed V and J ends, which lost 4 bases and 0 bases, there was a span of 9 bases. The CDR3 covers 15 residues. Per the germline V gene, CDR1 is SGHTA and CDR2 is FQGNSA. Here the CDR3 reads CASSSQGATNEKLFF. The DNA for the CDR3 is TGTGCCAGCAGCTCCCAGGGTGCAACTAATGAAAAACTGTTTTTT.

V and J are TRBV29-1 and TRBJ1-1; TRBD1 might be the D (5 bases). The CDR3 contains 12 residues. Deletions cut 6 bases from V and 3 bases from J, with 11 bases between. The germline V gene encodes CDR1 SQVTM and CDR2 ANQGSEA. The CDR3 region is CSVADTHTEAFF. The CDR3 DNA follows: TGCAGCGTCGCGGACACCCACACTGAAGCTTTCTTT.

This chain links TRBV6-5 with TRBJ2-7; TRBD2 aligns across 11 bases. This CDR3 is built from 15 residues. The junction had 7 bases not matched to a gene; V was cut back by 6 bases and J by 3 bases. The germline gives CDR1 MNHEY, CDR2 SVGAGI. The CDR3 loop is CASSRFGTSGYEQYF. The CDR3 region has the DNA TGTGCCAGCAGCCGCTTCGGGACTAGCGGCTACGAGCAGTACTTC.

The chain carries TRBV3-1 (or the pseudogene TRBV3-2) and TRBJ1-1; D is unclear. The CDR3 is made up of 17 amino acids. The V gene lost 3 bases and the J gene lost 0 bases, with 17 bases spanning the gap. Germline CDR1 and CDR2: LGHDT and YNNKEL (reference sequence). CDR3 DNA sequence: TGTGCCAGCAGCCACGATTGCCAGGATGGCATGAACACTGAAGCTTTCTTT. Protein product: CASSHDCQDGMNTEAFF.

V is TRBV28 and J is TRBJ2-7, with 8 positions matching TRBD1. Looked up from germline, CDR1 is MDHEN and CDR2 is SYDVKM. The CDR3 runs to 13 residues. With V trimmed by 7 bases and J by 5 bases, 7 bases remained unmatched. The CDR3 DNA reads TGTGCCAGCAATGCGGACAGGGTGGACGAGCAGTACTTC. It yields the protein CASNADRVDEQYF.

This chain joins TRBV28 and TRBJ1-3; D gene uncertain. CDR1 MDHEN and CDR2 SYDVKM come from the germline V gene. The CDR3 is 15 residues long. Trimming shortened V by 5 bases and J by 4 bases, and 15 bases separated the two germline ends. The CDR3 region is CASSLGVYGGNTIYF. The CDR3 coding sequence is TGTGCCAGCAGTCTCGGTGTATACGGGGGAAACACCATATATTTT. The variable domain in full, with the rest retrieved from reference TRBV28 and TRBJ1-3, is DVKVTQSSRYLVKRTGEKVFLECVQDMDHENMFWYRQDPGLGLRLIYFSYDVKMKEKGDIPEGYSVSREKKERFSLILESASTNQTSMYLCASSLGVYGGNTIYFGEGSWLTVV.